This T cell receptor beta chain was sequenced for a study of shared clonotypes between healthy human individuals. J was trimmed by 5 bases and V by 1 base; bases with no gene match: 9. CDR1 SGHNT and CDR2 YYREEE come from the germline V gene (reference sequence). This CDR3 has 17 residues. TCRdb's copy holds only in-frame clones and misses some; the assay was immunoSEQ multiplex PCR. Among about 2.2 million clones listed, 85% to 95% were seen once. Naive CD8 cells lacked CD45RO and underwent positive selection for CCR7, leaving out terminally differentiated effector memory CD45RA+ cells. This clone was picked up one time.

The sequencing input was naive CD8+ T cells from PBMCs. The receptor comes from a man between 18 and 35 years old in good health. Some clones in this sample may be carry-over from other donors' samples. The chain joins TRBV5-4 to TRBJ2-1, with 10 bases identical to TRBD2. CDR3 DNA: TGTGCCAGCAGCTTGTATACGGTAGCGGGAGGTAACAATGAGCAGTTCTTC. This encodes CASSLYTVAGGNNEQFF.